This T cell receptor (beta chain) was found in a study of T cell repertoires in cytomegalovirus infection. This CDR3 contains 15 residues. Germline V gene data show CDR1 as LGHDT and CDR2 as YNNKEL (reference sequence). The V gene end was trimmed by 4 bases and the J gene end by 7 bases; junction bases not matched to a gene: 13. TCRdb reprocessed the reads via MiXCR and lists one record per CDR3 protein. Of over 450,000 distinct CDR3 sequences in the sample, around 11% are singletons; the top ten hold more than 8.5%. Sequenced sample: PBMCs. This clonotype was sampled from a human donor in good health (CMV status not recorded). Some clones in this sample may be carry-over from other donors' samples. J is TRBJ2-7 and V is TRBV3-1; 7 positions match TRBD1. The CDR3 sequence: CASSLSGTANEEQYF. CDR3 coding DNA: TGTGCCAGCAGCCTTTCCGGGACAGCCAACGAAGAGCAGTACTTC.